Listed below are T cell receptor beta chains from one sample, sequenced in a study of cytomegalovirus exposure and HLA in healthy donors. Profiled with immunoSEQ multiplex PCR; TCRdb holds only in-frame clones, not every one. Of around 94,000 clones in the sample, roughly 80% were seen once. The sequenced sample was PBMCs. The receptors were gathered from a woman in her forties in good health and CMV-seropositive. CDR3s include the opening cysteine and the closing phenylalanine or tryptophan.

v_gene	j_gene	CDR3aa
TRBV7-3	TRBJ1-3	CASSPDRGQGNTIYF
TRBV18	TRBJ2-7	CASSPSATSGSLYEQYF
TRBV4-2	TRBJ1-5	CASSQDINQPQHF
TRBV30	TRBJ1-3	CAWAGQPGNTIYF
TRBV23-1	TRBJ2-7	CASRAAAAQNEQYF
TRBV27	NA	CASSLATSGRDEQYF
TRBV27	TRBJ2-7	CASSLYPSGWAYEQYF
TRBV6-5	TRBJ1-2	CASSYSIQGPYGYTF
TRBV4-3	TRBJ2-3	CASSQDPGDWRDTQYF
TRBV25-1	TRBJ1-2	CASSELGGYTF
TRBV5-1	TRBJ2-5	CASSLGADRGQETQYF
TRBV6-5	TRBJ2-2	CASSYGGGTGELFF
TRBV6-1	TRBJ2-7	CASSGGTSAIYEQYF
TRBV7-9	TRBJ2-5	CASSSQETQYF
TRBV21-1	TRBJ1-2	CASSKVRRGEPPTNYGYTF
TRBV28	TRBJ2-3	CASSALLIWDTQYF
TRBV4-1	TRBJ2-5	CASSPWGLEQETQYF
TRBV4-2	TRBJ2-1	CASSQDGIGLNNEQFF
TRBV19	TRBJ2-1	CASKRESSYNEQFF
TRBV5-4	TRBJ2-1	CASSLASGEQFF